This T cell receptor (beta chain) was retrieved from a study of cytomegalovirus exposure and HLA in healthy donors. Points on this clone: Antigen specificity is unknown. Its ends do not fully match the called genes, so a read error is possible.

Study conclusions and caveats: CMV serostatus alone was available as immune exposure information.

The PCR made use of 60 Vbeta and 13 Jbeta primers. Here immunoSEQ multiplex PCR was the method, and the copy in TCRdb shows in-frame clones only, minus some. In the table there are around 160,000 clones, around four fifths of which are singletons. From germline, CDR1 is LGHNT and CDR2 FRNRAP. This CDR3 region has 16 residues. The specimen was PBMCs. This clonotype originated in a male donor in good health and CMV-seropositive. This chain links TRBV12-5 with TRBJ1-1; 8 bases align to TRBD1. CDR3: CASGLTRQGMNTEALF. DNA for the CDR3: TGTGCTAGTGGTTTGACCCGACAGGGGATGAACACTGAAGCTCTCTTT.